One and the same sample provided the 3 T cell receptor beta chains below, sequenced in a study of molecular identifiers for immune sequencing clone quantification. Each CDR3 protein is one row after TCRdb ran MiXCR on the PCR reads. This table holds 97,000 or so distinct CDR3 sequences, approximately 25% found once. The material sequenced was naive CD8+ T cells from blood, with Jurkat cell RNA spiked in. Indicated subset: FACS-sorted CD8+CD4-CCR7+CD45RA+ naive T cells. The receptors were gathered from a human donor in good health. Some libraries in this study had Jurkat cell RNA spiked in.

This clonotype was seen more than once but under ten times. One base away lies a much larger clone, so this may be a sequencing read error. This chain joins TRBV25-1 and TRBJ2-7, with a weak D call TRBD2 (5 bases). CDR1 is MGHDK and CDR2 is SYGVNS in the germline V gene. CDR3 size: 13 residues. DNA for the CDR3: TGTGCCTGCAGCCCCTCTCAGAGGGAGGAGCAGTACTTC. As protein: CACSPSQREEQYF.

This clonotype was found many times. The V call is TRBV6-5, the J call TRBJ2-3; 9 nucleotides line up with TRBD2. Germline V CDR1 and CDR2: MNHEY, SVGAGI. The length of the CDR3 is 14 residues. Trimming cost V 5 bases and J 4 bases; bases outside gene matches: 4. CDR3 in DNA: TGTGCCAGCAGTCTAGCGGGACGGCCAGATACGCAGTATTTT. Translation gives CASSLAGRPDTQYF.

This clonotype was picked up many times. The chain combines TRBV12-3 or TRBV12-4 with TRBJ1-1; maybe TRBD1 (6 bases). V lost 6 bases and J lost 4, with 12 bases in between. This CDR3 has 13 amino acids. CDR3 residues: CASSRGGATEAFF. The CDR3 nucleotides are TGTGCCAGCAGCCGTGGGGGGGCCACTGAAGCTTTCTTT.